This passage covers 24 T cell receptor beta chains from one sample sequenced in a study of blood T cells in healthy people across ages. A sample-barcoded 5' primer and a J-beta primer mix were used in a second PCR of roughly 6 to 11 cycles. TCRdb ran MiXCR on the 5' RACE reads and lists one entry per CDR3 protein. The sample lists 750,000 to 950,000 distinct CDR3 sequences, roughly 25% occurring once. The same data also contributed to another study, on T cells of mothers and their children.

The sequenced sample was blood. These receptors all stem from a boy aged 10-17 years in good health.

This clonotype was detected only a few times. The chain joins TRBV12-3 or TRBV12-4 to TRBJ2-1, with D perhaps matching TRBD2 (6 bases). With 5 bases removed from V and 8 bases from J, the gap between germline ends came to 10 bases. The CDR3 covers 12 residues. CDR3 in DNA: TGTGCCAGCAGTCGGCGGGAATATGAGCAGTTCTTC. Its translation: CASSRREYEQFF.

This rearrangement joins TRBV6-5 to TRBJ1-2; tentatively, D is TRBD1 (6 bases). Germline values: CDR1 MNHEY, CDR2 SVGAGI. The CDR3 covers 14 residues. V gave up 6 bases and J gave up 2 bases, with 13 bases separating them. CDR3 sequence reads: CASSREQGNYGYTF. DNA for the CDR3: TGTGCCAGCAGCCGCGAACAGGGAAACTATGGCTACACCTTC.

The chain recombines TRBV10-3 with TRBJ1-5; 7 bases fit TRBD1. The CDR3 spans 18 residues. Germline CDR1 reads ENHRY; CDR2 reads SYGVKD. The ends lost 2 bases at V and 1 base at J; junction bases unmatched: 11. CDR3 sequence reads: CAISEAWDRSSSNQPQHF. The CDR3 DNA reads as TGTGCCATCAGTGAGGCCTGGGACAGATCCTCCAGCAATCAGCCCCAGCATTTT.

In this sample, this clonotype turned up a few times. The CDR3 spells CASRRPGTVDNEQFF. DNA of the CDR3: TGTGCCAGCAGACGCCCCGGGACAGTGGACAATGAGCAGTTCTTC. The chain joins TRBV28 to TRBJ2-1; 7 bases align to TRBD1. The CDR3 has 15 residues. The junction had 10 bases not matched to a gene; V was cut back by 6 bases and J by 5 bases. Germline V CDR1 and CDR2: MDHEN, SYDVKM.

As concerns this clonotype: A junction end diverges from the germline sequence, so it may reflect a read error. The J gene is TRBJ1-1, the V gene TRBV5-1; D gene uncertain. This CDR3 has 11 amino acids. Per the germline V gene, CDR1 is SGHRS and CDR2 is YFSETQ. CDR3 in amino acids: CASSLGVEAFF. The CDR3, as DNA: TGTGCCAGCAGCTTGGGCGTTGAAGCTTTCTTT.

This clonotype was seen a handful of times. This CDR3 reads CASSLLITGELFF. The CDR3 DNA sequence: TGTGCCAGCAGCTTACTAATTACCGGGGAGCTGTTTTTT. J is TRBJ2-2 and V is TRBV7-3; no reliable D call. Germline lookup yields CDR1 SGHTA and CDR2 FQGTGA. The CDR3 runs 13 residues. V gave up 2 bases and J gave up 5 bases, with 6 bases separating them.

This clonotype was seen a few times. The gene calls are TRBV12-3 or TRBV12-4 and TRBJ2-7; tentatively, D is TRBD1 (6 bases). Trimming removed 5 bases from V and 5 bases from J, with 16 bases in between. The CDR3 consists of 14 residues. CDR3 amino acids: CASSPLTDSHEQYF. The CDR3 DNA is TGTGCCAGCAGTCCCCTAACGGACAGCCACGAGCAGTACTTC.

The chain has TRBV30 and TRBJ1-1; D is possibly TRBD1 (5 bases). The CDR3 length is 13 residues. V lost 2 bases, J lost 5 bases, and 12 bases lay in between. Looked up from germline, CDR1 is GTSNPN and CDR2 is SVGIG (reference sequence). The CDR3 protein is CAWSTGGGTEAFF. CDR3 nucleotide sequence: TGTGCCTGGAGTACCGGCGGGGGTACTGAAGCTTTCTTT.

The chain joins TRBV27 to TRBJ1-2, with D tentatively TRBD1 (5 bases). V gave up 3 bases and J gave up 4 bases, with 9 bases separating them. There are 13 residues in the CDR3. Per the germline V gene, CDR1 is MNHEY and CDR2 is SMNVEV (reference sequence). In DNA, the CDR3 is TGTGCCAGCAGTTTCTGGGGGGGCTATGGCTACACCTTC. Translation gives CASSFWGGYGYTF.

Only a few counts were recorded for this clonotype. The CDR3 sequence is CATSPPKTDTQYF. The CDR3 nucleotides read TGTGCCACCAGTCCGCCGAAGACAGATACGCAGTATTTT. The V and J genes are TRBV24-1 and TRBJ2-3; D not certain. The length of the CDR3 is 13 residues. Germline V gives CDR1 KGHDR, CDR2 SFDVKD. Trimming pared 6 bases from V and 3 bases from J, leaving 9 bases between.

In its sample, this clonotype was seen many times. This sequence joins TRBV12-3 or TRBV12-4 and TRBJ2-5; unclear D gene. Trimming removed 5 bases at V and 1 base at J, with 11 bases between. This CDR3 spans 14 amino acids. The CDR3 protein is CASSPGASQETQYF. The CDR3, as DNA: TGTGCCAGCAGTCCGGGCGCTAGCCAAGAGACCCAGTACTTC.

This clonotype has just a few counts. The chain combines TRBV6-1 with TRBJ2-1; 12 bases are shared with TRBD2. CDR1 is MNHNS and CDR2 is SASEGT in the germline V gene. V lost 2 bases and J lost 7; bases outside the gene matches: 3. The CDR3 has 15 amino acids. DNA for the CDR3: TGTGCCAGCAGTGAAAAGACTAGCGGGAGAAATGAGCAGTTCTTC. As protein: CASSEKTSGRNEQFF.

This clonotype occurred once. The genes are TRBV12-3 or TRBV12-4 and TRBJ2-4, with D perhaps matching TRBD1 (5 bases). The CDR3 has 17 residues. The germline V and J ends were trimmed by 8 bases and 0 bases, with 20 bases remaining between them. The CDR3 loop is CASGPRTNYRAKNIQYF. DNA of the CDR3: TGTGCCAGCGGTCCACGGACAAACTACAGAGCCAAAAACATTCAGTACTTC.

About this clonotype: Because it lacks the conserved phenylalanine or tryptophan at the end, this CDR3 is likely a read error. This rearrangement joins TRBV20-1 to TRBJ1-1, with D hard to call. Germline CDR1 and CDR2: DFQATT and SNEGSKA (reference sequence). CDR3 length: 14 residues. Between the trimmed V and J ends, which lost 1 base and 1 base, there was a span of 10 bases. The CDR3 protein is CSARAHKGNTEAFL. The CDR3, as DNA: TGCAGTGCTAGAGCCCACAAGGGGAACACTGAAGCTTTCCTT.

CDR3 in amino acids: CASSPHPSGGTDTQYF. In DNA form, the CDR3 reads TGTGCCAGCAGCCCTCATCCTAGCGGGGGAACTGATACGCAGTATTTT. The V call is TRBV7-4, the J call TRBJ2-3; the match to TRBD2 covers 10 bases. The germline V gene encodes CDR1 SGHVT and CDR2 SQSDAQ. The CDR3 totals 16 residues. V shed 5 bases and J 6 bases; nucleotides not matched to a gene: 11.

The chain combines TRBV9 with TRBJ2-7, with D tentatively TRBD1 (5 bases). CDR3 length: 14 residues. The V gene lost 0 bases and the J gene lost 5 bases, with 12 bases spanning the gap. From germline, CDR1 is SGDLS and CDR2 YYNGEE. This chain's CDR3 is CASSVDAGLDEQYF. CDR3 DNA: TGTGCCAGCAGCGTAGACGCAGGGCTCGACGAGCAGTACTTC.

CDR3 in DNA: TGTGCCAGCAGTAACGGACGACTCTACGAGCAGTACTTC. Translation gives CASSNGRLYEQYF. The genes are TRBV28 and TRBJ2-5; D gene unclear. The J call may not be correct, given that the DNA end is closer to TRBJ2-7. CDR1 MDHEN and CDR2 SYDVKM come from the germline V gene. This CDR3 has 13 residues.

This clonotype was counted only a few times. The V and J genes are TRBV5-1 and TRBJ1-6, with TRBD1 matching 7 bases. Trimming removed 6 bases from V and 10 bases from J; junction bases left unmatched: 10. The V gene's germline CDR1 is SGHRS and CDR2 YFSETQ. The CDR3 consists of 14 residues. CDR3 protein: CASTQGVYGSPLHF. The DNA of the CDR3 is TGCGCCAGCACCCAGGGGGTATATGGCTCACCCCTCCACTTT.

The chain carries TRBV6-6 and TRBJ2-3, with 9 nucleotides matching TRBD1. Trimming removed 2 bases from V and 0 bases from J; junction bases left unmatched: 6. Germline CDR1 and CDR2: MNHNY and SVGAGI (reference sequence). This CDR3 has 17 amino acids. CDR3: CASSYAGQGPSTDTQYF. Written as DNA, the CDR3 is TGTGCCAGCAGTTACGCAGGACAGGGGCCTAGCACAGATACGCAGTATTTT.

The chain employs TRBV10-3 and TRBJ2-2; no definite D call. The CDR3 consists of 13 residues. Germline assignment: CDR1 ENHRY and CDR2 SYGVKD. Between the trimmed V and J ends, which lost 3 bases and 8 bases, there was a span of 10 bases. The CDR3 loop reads CAISELATGELFF. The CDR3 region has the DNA TGTGCCATCAGTGAATTAGCTACTGGGGAGCTGTTTTTT.

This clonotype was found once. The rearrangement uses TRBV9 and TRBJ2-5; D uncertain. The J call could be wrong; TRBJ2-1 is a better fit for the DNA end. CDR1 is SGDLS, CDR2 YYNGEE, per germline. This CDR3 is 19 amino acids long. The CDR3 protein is CASSVAGGTWTHLGNEQFF. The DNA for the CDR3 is TGTGCCAGCAGCGTAGCTGGCGGAACCTGGACCCATTTGGGTAATGAGCAGTTCTTC.

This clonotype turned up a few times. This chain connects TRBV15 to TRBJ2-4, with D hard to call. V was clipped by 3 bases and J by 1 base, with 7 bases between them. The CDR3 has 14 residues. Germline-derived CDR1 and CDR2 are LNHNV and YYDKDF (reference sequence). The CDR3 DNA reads TGTGCCACCAGCAGGTTGGGTGCCAAAAACATTCAGTACTTC. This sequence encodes CATSRLGAKNIQYF.

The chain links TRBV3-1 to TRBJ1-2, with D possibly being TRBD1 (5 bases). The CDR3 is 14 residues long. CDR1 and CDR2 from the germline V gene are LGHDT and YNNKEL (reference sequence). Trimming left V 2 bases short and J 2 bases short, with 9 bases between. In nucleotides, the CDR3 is TGTGCCAGCAGCCAAATCCAGGGAAACTATGGCTACACCTTC. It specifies CASSQIQGNYGYTF.

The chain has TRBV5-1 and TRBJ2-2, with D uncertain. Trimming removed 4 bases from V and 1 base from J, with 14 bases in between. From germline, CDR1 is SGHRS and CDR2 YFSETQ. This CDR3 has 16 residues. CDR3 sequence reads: CASSPVMQWNTGELFF. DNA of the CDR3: TGCGCCAGCAGCCCAGTCATGCAGTGGAACACCGGGGAGCTGTTTTTT.